This T cell receptor beta chain emerged from a study of CD8 T cells in ankylosing spondylitis. This clonotype showed up just a few times. Its antigen remains unknown. Quantitative molecular-barcoded 5'-RACE generated the TCR beta libraries. TCRdb itself ran the 5' RACE reads through MiXCR, one entry per CDR3 protein. The data hold 120,000 or so distinct CDR3 sequences, with roughly an eighth observed a single time. The CDR3 is 16 amino acids. Germline CDR1 SGHRS, CDR2 YFSETQ. V was pared by 4 bases and J by 3 bases, with 9 bases of the junction left unmatched. Overall study results and limits: Reportedly, matched ankylosing spondylitis synovial fluid was significantly enriched for disease-linked clones. Before this, some motif variants had been reported in reactive arthritis synovial fluid and blood.

This chain uses TRBV5-1 with TRBJ2-7; 11 bases agree with TRBD2. Sequenced material: blood, either unsorted or a sorted T cell fraction (not recorded which). The sequence derives from a female donor with ankylosing spondylitis or in good health (not recorded which). CDR3 amino acids: CASSPNLLAGVYEQYF. CDR3 in DNA: TGCGCCAGCAGCCCGAATTTACTAGCGGGAGTCTACGAGCAGTACTTC.